These 25 T cell receptor beta chains were sequenced from one sample in a study of blood T cell repertoires in COVID-19. Assay used: immunoSEQ multiplex PCR; TCRdb lists only in-frame clones, some missing. In the table there are about 98,000 clones, around 85% of which are singletons. Sequenced material: peripheral blood. The receptors stem from a woman of 80 years or more with acute or convalescent COVID-19.

The chain links TRBV27 to TRBJ1-1; D perhaps matches TRBD1 (6 bases). V lost 2 bases and J 2 bases, leaving 9 bases between the germline ends. CDR3 size: 14 residues. Germline CDR1 reads MNHEY; CDR2 reads SMNVEV (reference sequence). CDR3 in amino acids: CASSLAGANTEAFF. The CDR3 nucleotides are TGTGCCAGCAGTTTAGCAGGGGCAAACACTGAAGCTTTCTTT.

The chain employs TRBV10-3 and TRBJ1-2, with TRBD1 identical over 8 bases. With V trimmed by 2 bases and J by 1 base, 3 bases remained unmatched. This CDR3 contains 15 residues. Per the germline V gene, CDR1 is ENHRY and CDR2 is SYGVKD. The CDR3 coding sequence is TGTGCCATCAGTGAGGGACAGGGTCATAACTATGGCTACACCTTC. Protein sequence: CAISEGQGHNYGYTF.

This rearrangement joins TRBV18 to TRBJ1-5; D uncertain. CDR1 and CDR2 from the germline V gene are KGHSH and LQKENI. The CDR3 spans 16 residues. Trimming left V 1 base short and J 2 bases short, with 12 bases between. The CDR3, as DNA: TGTGCCAGCTCACCACAGGAGGGAACGGGCAATCAGCCCCAGCATTTT. Translated, it gives CASSPQEGTGNQPQHF.

The chain joins TRBV5-1 to TRBJ2-3, with 7 nucleotides matching TRBD1. Germline CDR1 reads SGHRS; CDR2 reads YFSETQ. V trimming: 1 base; J trimming: 6 bases; junction bases outside the gene matches: 11. The CDR3 has 16 residues. CDR3: CASSLIGGTQGDTQYF. The CDR3 bases are TGCGCCAGCAGCTTGATAGGGGGCACCCAAGGGGATACGCAGTATTTT. Combining the CDR3 with reference TRBV5-1 and TRBJ2-3 gives the whole variable domain KAGVTQTPRYLIKTRGQQVTLSCSPISGHRSVSWYQQTPGQGLQFLFEYFSETQRNKGNFPGRFSGRQFSNSRSEMNVSTLELGDSALYLCASSLIGGTQGDTQYFGPGTRLTVL.

The chain carries TRBV28 and TRBJ1-2; D gene ambiguous. The CDR3 has 12 amino acids. V lost 4 bases, J lost 7 bases, and 10 bases lay in between. Germline CDR1 and CDR2: MDHEN and SYDVKM. CDR3 bases: TGTGCCAGCAGTTATCGAACATTTGGCTACACCTTC. Its protein product is CASSYRTFGYTF.

DNA of the CDR3: TGTGCCAGCGGGTCGACAGGTCTTGGTTCACCCCTCCACTTT. Its translation is CASGSTGLGSPLHF. The V call is TRBV5-5, the J call TRBJ1-6; D may be TRBD1 (6 bases). CDR1 SGHKS and CDR2 YYEKEE come from the germline V gene (reference sequence). The CDR3 covers 14 residues. The ends were cut back, 7 bases at V and 9 bases at J, with 17 bases in the middle.

The chain joins TRBV24-1 to TRBJ2-7; 9 bases align to TRBD1. The V segment lost 9 bases and the J segment 2 bases; nucleotides outside the gene matches: 4. The CDR3 length is 13 residues. Germline CDR1 is KGHDR and CDR2 is SFDVKD. The CDR3 loop reads CATGTGYPYEQYV. CDR3 nucleotide sequence: TGTGCCACCGGGACAGGGTATCCCTACGAGCAGTACGTC.

The sample holds a few counts of this clone. CDR3 loop: CASSRPNRDGYTF. For the CDR3, the DNA is TGTGCCAGCAGCCGCCCCAACAGGGATGGCTACACCTTC. The gene calls are TRBV7-9 and TRBJ1-2, with D maybe TRBD1 (6 bases). The V gene lost 5 bases and the J gene lost 6 bases, with 13 bases spanning the gap. Per the germline V gene, CDR1 is SEHNR and CDR2 is FQNEAQ (reference sequence). This CDR3 spans 13 amino acids.

The chain links TRBV2 to TRBJ1-3, with no clear D. Germline-derived CDR1 and CDR2 are SNHLY and FYNNEI. This CDR3 region has 15 residues. Trimming left V 0 bases short and J 0 bases short, with 6 bases between. The CDR3 protein is CASSEASRSGNTIYF. As DNA, the CDR3 is TGTGCCAGCAGTGAAGCCTCTCGCTCTGGAAACACCATATATTTT.

The chain carries TRBV6-5 and TRBJ2-5, with TRBD1 matching over 7 bases. The CDR3 length is 13 residues. Germline V CDR1 and CDR2: MNHEY, SVGAGI. The J segment lost 5 bases and the V segment lost 6 bases, leaving 6 bases of the junction unmatched. This CDR3 reads CASSRDRGETQYF. In DNA, the CDR3 is TGTGCCAGCAGCAGGGACAGAGGGGAGACCCAGTACTTC.

V usage is TRBV25-1 and J usage is TRBJ2-2; no reliable D call. Trimming took off 3 bases at V and 6 bases at J, with 8 bases between the two ends. This CDR3 comprises 13 residues. Germline V gives CDR1 MGHDK, CDR2 SYGVNS. CDR3 region: CASSDPSAGELFF. In DNA form, the CDR3 reads TGTGCCAGCAGTGATCCCTCAGCCGGGGAGCTGTTTTTT.

This clone was detected only once. DNA of the CDR3: TGTGCCAGCAGTGACTCGTACCATCAGGGGGGCTATGGCTACACCTTC. This gives the protein CASSDSYHQGGYGYTF. The V call is TRBV6-4, the J call TRBJ1-2; 7 bases are shared with TRBD1. Trimming took 0 bases from V and 4 from J; bases not matched to a gene: 8. The germline gives CDR1 MRHNA, CDR2 SNTAGT. The length of the CDR3 is 16 residues.

The J gene is TRBJ1-1, the V gene TRBV6-2 or TRBV6-3, with TRBD1 matching 7 bases. The V and J ends lost 5 bases and 3 bases, in that order; junction bases with no gene match: 12. The CDR3 is made up of 16 amino acids. The germline V gene has CDR1 MNHEY and CDR2 SVGEGT. CDR3 in amino acids: CASSRQTGVGDTEAFF. CDR3 nucleotides: TGTGCCAGCAGTCGACAAACAGGGGTTGGGGACACTGAAGCTTTCTTT.

The V and J genes are TRBV28 and TRBJ1-2; 10 bases fit TRBD1. Germline trimming cut 4 bases from V and 5 bases from J; bases unmatched to any gene: 13. Germline V gene lookup returns CDR1 MDHEN and CDR2 SYDVKM. CDR3 length: 17 residues. The CDR3 is CASSSVGQGVTSYGYTF. CDR3 nucleotide sequence: TGTGCCAGCAGTTCAGTAGGACAGGGGGTTACCTCTTATGGCTACACCTTC.

This clone was seen a single time. This rearrangement joins TRBV5-3 to TRBJ1-6; the match to TRBD1 covers 7 bases. TRBV5-3 is classed as an ORF, of uncertain function. This CDR3 is built from 16 residues. V lost 3 bases, J lost 7 bases, and 10 bases stayed unmatched. For the CDR3, the DNA is TGTGCCAGAAGCTCACAAAACAGGGGCGGGAATTCACCCCTCCACTTT. Its protein product is CARSSQNRGGNSPLHF.

The sample holds one count of this clone. V gene TRBV30 combines with J gene TRBJ1-6; weak D call: TRBD1 (5 bases). The CDR3 loop spans 13 amino acids. Germline V gives CDR1 GTSNPN, CDR2 SVGIG (reference sequence). V gave up 2 bases and J gave up 12 bases, with 14 bases separating them. DNA for the CDR3: TGTGCCTGGAGTTCGGGGGGGAACAGACCCCTCCACTTT. Residues: CAWSSGGNRPLHF.

The chain uses TRBV27 and TRBJ1-2, with D perhaps matching TRBD1 (6 bases). The germline CDR1 and CDR2 sequences are MNHEY and SMNVEV (reference sequence). The germline V and J ends were trimmed by 5 bases and 3 bases, with 13 bases remaining between them. This CDR3 spans 14 amino acids. This CDR3 is CASSPQGIDYGYTF. The CDR3 DNA reads as TGTGCCAGCAGTCCGCAGGGGATCGACTATGGCTACACCTTC.

The chain recombines TRBV6-5 with TRBJ1-2; TRBD1 agrees at 7 bases. Germline trimming cut 6 bases from V and 7 bases from J; bases unmatched to any gene: 11. The CDR3 consists of 14 residues. Germline lookup yields CDR1 MNHEY and CDR2 SVGAGI. As DNA, the CDR3 is TGTGCCAGCAGATCACAGGGGAGAAACAGTGGCTACACCTTC. Translating gives CASRSQGRNSGYTF.

The J gene is TRBJ2-5, the V gene TRBV10-1; 11 nucleotides line up with TRBD2. The CDR3 runs 15 residues. CDR1 is WNHNN, CDR2 SYGVQD, per germline (reference sequence). V was pared by 2 bases and J by 1 base, with 0 bases of the junction left unmatched. CDR3 nucleotide sequence: TGCGCCAGCAGTGAGCTAGCGGGGGGCCAAGAGACCCAGTACTTC. It encodes CASSELAGGQETQYF.

V gene TRBV5-5 combines with J gene TRBJ2-3, with D possibly being TRBD1 (5 bases). The germline V gene has CDR1 SGHKS and CDR2 YYEKEE (reference sequence). The CDR3 is made up of 15 amino acids. V was shortened by 0 bases and J by 2 bases, with 10 bases between the two germline ends. The CDR3 is CASSLDDRPTDTQYF. The DNA for the CDR3 is TGTGCCAGCAGCTTGGACGACAGACCCACAGATACGCAGTATTTT.

The V call is TRBV19, the J call TRBJ1-5; a possible D gene is TRBD1 (6 bases). The CDR3 totals 15 residues. The germline gives CDR1 LNHDA, CDR2 SQIVND (reference sequence). V was pared by 3 bases and J by 7 bases, with 16 bases between. The CDR3 DNA reads as TGTGCCAGTAGTATGTCCCTGACGGGGGGCCAGCCCCAGCATTTT. It translates to CASSMSLTGGQPQHF.

This chain links TRBV6-5 with TRBJ1-1; no clear D gene. The CDR3 covers 11 residues. Trimming removed 8 bases from V and 3 bases from J, with 7 bases in between. The germline CDR1 and CDR2 sequences are MNHEY and SVGAGI. The CDR3 DNA follows: TGTGCCAGCGGGCGGGACACTGAAGCTTTCTTT. This translates into CASGRDTEAFF.

This chain uses TRBV5-5 with TRBJ1-2; maybe TRBD1 (5 bases). The germline V gene encodes CDR1 SGHKS and CDR2 YYEKEE (reference sequence). V lost 4 bases and J lost 5, with 18 bases in between. The CDR3 sequence is 15 residues long. Here the CDR3 reads CASSQPGLGGYGYTF. As DNA, the CDR3 is TGTGCCAGCAGCCAACCTGGATTGGGGGGGTATGGCTACACCTTC.

The CDR3 DNA sequence: TGTGCCAGCAGGGGACTAGCGGGGATCACAGATACGCAGTATTTT. Residues: CASRGLAGITDTQYF. The chain recombines TRBV3-1 (or the pseudogene TRBV3-2) with TRBJ2-3, with 13 bases aligning to TRBD2. Per the germline V gene, CDR1 is LGHDT and CDR2 is YNNKEL (reference sequence). J gave up 2 bases and V 6 bases, and 2 bases lay outside the gene matches. There are 15 residues in the CDR3.

The CDR3 nucleotides read TGTGCCAGCAGTGAAGGGGTCGGCCGGGGAGGCAATGAGCAGTTCTTC. It specifies CASSEGVGRGGNEQFF. This chain links TRBV2 with TRBJ2-1, with a tentative D call TRBD2 (6 bases). This CDR3 has 16 amino acids. V dropped 1 base and J dropped 6 bases, with 16 bases sitting between them. Germline V gene lookup returns CDR1 SNHLY and CDR2 FYNNEI. Complete variable domain (other parts from reference TRBV2 and TRBJ2-1): EPEVTQTPSHQVTQMGQEVILRCVPISNHLYFYWYRQILGQKVEFLVSFYNNEISEKSEIFDDQFSVERPDGSNFTLKIRSTKLEDSAMYFCASSEGVGRGGNEQFFGPGTRLTVL.